Listed here are 8 T cell receptor beta chains from one sample, sequenced in a study of T cells in localized non-small cell lung cancer. Sequencing used immunoSEQ multiplex PCR; TCRdb keeps in-frame clones, though not all of them. This repertoire shows approximately 26,000 clones, roughly 80% found once; its top ten account for approximately 10%. The material was peripheral blood, obtained before any cancer treatment. The receptors shown here come from a man aged 40 to 70 with stage III squamous cell lung carcinoma.

The V gene is TRBV11-2, the J gene TRBJ2-7; possible D gene TRBD1, 6 bases. The CDR3 spans 14 residues. Germline V gene lookup returns CDR1 SGHAT and CDR2 FQNNGV. Trimming removed 4 bases at V and 6 bases at J, with 16 bases between. CDR3 sequence: CASSSQRGTGEQYF. DNA of the CDR3: TGTGCCAGCAGCTCACAGAGGGGGACGGGCGAGCAGTACTTC.

This clone was seen just once. The chain joins TRBV7-3 to TRBJ2-2; the D is unclear. The CDR3 runs 15 residues. The ends were cut back, 2 bases at V and 1 base at J, with 8 bases in the middle. Germline CDR1 SGHTA, CDR2 FQGTGA. The DNA of the CDR3 is TGTGCCAGCAGCTTAGGTGGGAAGAACACCGGGGAGCTGTTTTTT. This encodes CASSLGGKNTGELFF.

This chain links TRBV18 with TRBJ2-5; the match to TRBD2 covers 11 bases. Germline V gives CDR1 KGHSH, CDR2 LQKENI. V lost 6 bases to trimming and J lost 3 bases; unmatched junction nucleotides: 6. The CDR3 has 15 amino acids. Here the CDR3 DNA reads TGTGCCAGCTCCCCGACGGGACTAGCGGAAGAGACCCAGTACTTC. Residues: CASSPTGLAEETQYF.

The chain joins TRBV5-1 to TRBJ1-1; 7 bases align to TRBD1. The germline V gene has CDR1 SGHRS and CDR2 YFSETQ. The junction had 5 bases not matched to a gene; V was cut back by 0 bases and J by 0 bases. This CDR3 region has 16 residues. The CDR3 protein is CASSLVVGQMNTEAFF. The CDR3 coding sequence is TGCGCCAGCAGCTTGGTAGTGGGACAGATGAACACTGAAGCTTTCTTT.

Worth noting for this clone: At the DNA level, this CDR3 is encoded by other sequences in the same sample as well. The chain recombines TRBV7-8 with TRBJ1-1; D uncertain. The V gene's germline CDR1 is SGHVS and CDR2 FQNEAQ. The CDR3 length is 14 residues. V was pared by 2 bases and J by 1 base, with 8 bases between. The CDR3 region is CASSLPGRNTEAFF. CDR3 DNA sequence: TGTGCCAGCAGCTTACCGGGTCGGAACACTGAAGCTTTCTTT.

The table lists this clone with a few counts. V gene TRBV28 combines with J gene TRBJ2-1; D may be TRBD2 (6 bases). CDR3 size: 12 residues. Trimming cost V 7 bases and J 8 bases, with 12 bases left between them. Per the germline V gene, CDR1 is MDHEN and CDR2 is SYDVKM. In nucleotides, the CDR3 is TGTGCCAGCACAAGGGGAGGAGATGAGCAGTTCTTC. It is translated as CASTRGGDEQFF.

The V call is TRBV25-1, the J call TRBJ2-4; D call uncertain. CDR3 length equals 14 residues. In germline, CDR1 is MGHDK, CDR2 SYGVNS. V was cut by 2 bases and J by 2 bases, with 7 bases left in between. The CDR3, as DNA: TGTGCCAGCAGTGAACCTGGTACCAAAAACATTCAGTACTTC. Translated: CASSEPGTKNIQYF.

This chain uses TRBV29-1 with TRBJ1-3; the D is unclear. The germline V gene encodes CDR1 SQVTM and CDR2 ANQGSEA. V was pared by 5 bases and J by 1 base, with 6 bases between. There are 12 residues in the CDR3. Here the CDR3 DNA reads TGCAGCGTTTGGACTTCTGGAAACACCATATATTTT. Its translation: CSVWTSGNTIYF. Complete variable domain (other parts from reference TRBV29-1 and TRBJ1-3): SAVISQKPSRDICQRGTSLTIQCQVDSQVTMMFWYRQQPGQSLTLIATANQGSEATYESGFVIDKFPISRPNLTFSTLTVSNMSPEDSSIYLCSVWTSGNTIYFGEGSWLTVV.